These T cell receptor beta chains were read from a single sample in a study of shared clonotypes between healthy human individuals. Assay used: immunoSEQ multiplex PCR; TCRdb lists only in-frame clones, some missing. Found here are about 590,000 clones, just under 97% of them singletons; the top ten hold about 0.11%. The sample taken for sequencing was naive CD8+ T cells sorted from blood. These receptors came from a woman aged 25 to 39 in good health. Each CDR3 is given with its conserved first and last residue. The D gene is left open where the match is weak. Rows give clone size only sometimes, using once, few, many, or a class for an expanded clone.

clone_size | j_call | d_call | v_call | cdr3_aa | cdr3_nt
NA | TRBJ2-7 | NA | TRBV9 | CASSGSGSGSYEQYF | TGTGCCAGCAGCGGTTCGGGATCGGGCTCCTACGAGCAGTACTTC
NA | TRBJ2-1 | NA | TRBV2 | CAQQDPGAAIEQFF | TGTGCCCAGCAAGATCCGGGAGCGGCAATTGAGCAGTTCTTC
NA | TRBJ2-5 | TRBD2 | TRBV15 | CATRIAGQETQYF | TGTGCCACCAGAATAGCGGGCCAAGAGACCCAGTACTTC
NA | TRBJ2-7 | TRBD2 | TRBV27 | CASSPSLAGIYEQYF | TGTGCCAGCAGTCCCAGTCTAGCGGGGATATACGAGCAGTACTTC
NA | TRBJ2-2 | NA | TRBV9 | CASDGDRAGELFF | TGTGCCAGCGATGGGGATCGGGCCGGGGAGCTGTTTTTT
NA | TRBJ1-1 | NA | TRBV6-5 | CASSSTRRLGTEAFF | TGTGCCAGCAGTTCAACTCGAAGGTTGGGCACTGAAGCTTTCTTT
once | TRBJ2-1 | NA | TRBV28 | CASSLVRDNEQFF | TGTGCCAGCAGTTTAGTCAGGGACAATGAGCAGTTCTTC
NA | TRBJ2-7 | NA | TRBV7-9 | CASSSFSYEQYF | TGTGCCAGCAGCTCCTTTTCCTACGAGCAGTACTTC
NA | TRBJ2-1 | NA | TRBV9 | CASSVTGGEQFF | TGTGCCAGCAGCGTGACCGGCGGTGAGCAGTTCTTC
NA | TRBJ1-5 | NA | TRBV19 | CASREWDRNQPQHF | TGTGCCAGTAGGGAATGGGACCGGAATCAGCCCCAGCATTTT
NA | TRBJ2-7 | TRBD2 | TRBV19 | CASSATSGPYEQYF | TGTGCCAGTAGCGCGACTAGCGGTCCCTACGAGCAGTACTTC
NA | TRBJ2-5 | TRBD2 | TRBV28 | CASYSGHSLAGVLRETQYF | TGTGCCAGCTATTCGGGTCATTCACTAGCGGGAGTACTCCGGGAGACCCAGTACTTC
NA | TRBJ1-3 | NA | TRBV9 | CASSSPRGQGSSGNTIYF | TGTGCCAGCAGCTCCCCCCGTGGGCAGGGATCCTCTGGAAACACCATATATTTT
NA | TRBJ2-2 | TRBD2 | TRBV4-2 | CASSRGLAGIGELFF | TGTGCCAGCAGCCGCGGACTAGCCGGGATCGGGGAGCTGTTTTTT
NA | TRBJ1-1 | NA | TRBV27 | CASSLTTLNTEAFF | TGTGCCAGCAGTTTAACTACCTTGAACACTGAAGCTTTCTTT
NA | TRBJ1-1 | TRBD1 | TRBV4-1 | CASSLRQGQSTEAFF | TGCGCCAGCAGCCTTCGACAGGGCCAGAGTACTGAAGCTTTCTTT
NA | TRBJ2-3 | TRBD2 | TRBV5-1 | CASSPLLAGGPDTQYF | TGCGCCAGCAGCCCCCTACTAGCGGGAGGTCCAGATACGCAGTATTTT
once | TRBJ2-3 | NA | TRBV28 | CASSYFGVAGAFTDTQYF | TGTGCCAGCAGTTACTTTGGGGTCGCAGGGGCTTTCACAGATACGCAGTATTTT
NA | TRBJ1-1 | NA | TRBV6-5 | CASSFAGPNTEAFF | TGTGCCAGCAGTTTTGCCGGACCGAACACTGAAGCTTTCTTT
NA | TRBJ1-5 | TRBD1 | TRBV7-9 | CASSFTGGDQPQHF | TGTGCCAGCAGCTTTACAGGGGGAGATCAGCCCCAGCATTTT
NA | TRBJ1-1 | NA | TRBV28 | CASSGANGRNTEAFF | TGTGCCAGCAGTGGCGCTAACGGACGGAACACTGAAGCTTTCTTT
NA | TRBJ2-7 | NA | TRBV11-2 | CASSLAGQYEQYF | TGTGCCAGCAGCTTGGCAGGGCAGTACGAGCAGTACTTC
NA | TRBJ2-7 | TRBD1 | TRBV19 | CASSIKGAGDIEQYF | TGTGCCAGTAGTATTAAGGGGGCCGGGGACATCGAGCAGTACTTC
NA | TRBJ1-5 | NA | TRBV5-6 | CASSLYDQPQHF | TGTGCCAGCAGCTTGTATGACCAGCCCCAGCATTTT
NA | TRBJ2-5 | TRBD2 | TRBV7-9 | CASSPRLAVGRETQYF | TGTGCCAGCAGCCCCCGACTAGCGGTGGGGCGGGAGACCCAGTACTTC
NA | TRBJ2-3 | NA | TRBV4-2 | CASSPYKGQTNTDTQYF | TGTGCCAGCAGCCCCTATAAAGGACAAACAAACACAGATACGCAGTATTTT
once | TRBJ2-7 | NA | TRBV5-1 | CASSLTDNSYEQYF | TGCGCCAGCAGTTTGACAGATAACTCCTACGAGCAGTACTTC
NA | TRBJ2-3 | TRBD2 | TRBV5-6 | CASSTSGSTDTQYF | TGTGCCAGCAGTACTAGCGGGAGCACAGATACGCAGTATTTT
NA | TRBJ2-7 | TRBD1 | TRBV19 | CASSMRTGSYEQYF | TGTGCCAGTAGTATGAGGACAGGCTCCTACGAGCAGTACTTC
NA | TRBJ2-7 | NA | TRBV5-8 | CASSFLGGHEQYF | TGTGCCAGCAGCTTTTTGGGGGGCCACGAGCAGTACTTC
NA | TRBJ2-5 | NA | TRBV2 | CASSLGGILSETQYF | TGTGCCAGCAGTTTGGGCGGGATCTTGTCTGAGACCCAGTACTTC
NA | TRBJ1-5 | NA | TRBV27 | CASSPYSNQPQHF | TGTGCCAGCAGTCCATATAGCAATCAGCCCCAGCATTTT
NA | TRBJ1-1 | NA | TRBV28 | CASRQTGNTEAFF | TGTGCCAGCCGACAGACAGGGAACACTGAAGCTTTCTTT
NA | TRBJ2-3 | TRBD1 | TRBV27 | CASSVTGHNTQYF | TGTGCCAGCAGTGTGACAGGGCACAATACGCAGTATTTT
NA | TRBJ2-1 | NA | TRBV4-2 | CASSQDGPFRRLSSYNEQFF | TGTGCCAGCAGCCAAGATGGCCCCTTCCGGCGGTTGAGCTCCTACAATGAGCAGTTCTTC
NA | TRBJ2-2 | NA | TRBV2 | CASSEAGRSGDAGELFF | TGTGCCAGCAGTGAAGCGGGCCGGTCGGGAGATGCCGGGGAGCTGTTTTTT
NA | TRBJ2-1 | TRBD2 | TRBV28 | CASSLPSGGGSEQFF | TGTGCCAGCAGTTTACCAAGCGGGGGAGGGAGTGAGCAGTTCTTC
NA | TRBJ2-3 | NA | TRBV28 | CASSFPLQGRTDTQYF | TGTGCCAGCAGTTTCCCCCTCCAGGGACGCACAGATACGCAGTATTTT
NA | TRBJ2-7 | NA | TRBV5-1 | CASSLGSNSYEQYF | TGCGCCAGCAGCTTGGGGTCTAACTCCTACGAGCAGTACTTC
once | TRBJ2-3 | NA | TRBV10-2 | CASSESGDTQYF | TGCGCCAGCAGTGAGTCGGGGGATACGCAGTATTTT
many | TRBJ2-7 | TRBD2 | TRBV7-9 | CASSLVVAGDYEQYF | TGTGCCAGCAGCTTAGTAGTAGCGGGAGACTACGAGCAGTACTTC
NA | TRBJ2-1 | NA | TRBV4-1 | CASSQLLPGEQFF | TGCGCCAGCAGCCAACTCCTGCCGGGTGAGCAGTTCTTC
NA | TRBJ1-2 | NA | TRBV6-5 | CASRLRESADGYTF | TGTGCCAGCAGGCTACGAGAAAGTGCAGATGGCTACACCTTC
NA | TRBJ2-6 | NA | TRBV27 | CASSQNSGANVLTF | TGTGCCAGCAGTCAAAACTCTGGGGCCAACGTCCTGACTTTC
NA | TRBJ2-5 | NA | TRBV5-1 | CASSPTGEGETQYF | TGCGCCAGCAGCCCGACGGGAGAGGGCGAGACCCAGTACTTC
NA | TRBJ2-1 | NA | TRBV27 | CASSPGGAGLYEQFF | TGTGCCAGCAGTCCTGGAGGGGCGGGCCTCTATGAGCAGTTCTTC
NA | TRBJ2-1 | NA | TRBV5-6 | CASSYGERLSSYNEQFF | TGTGCCAGCAGCTATGGAGAGCGACTGAGCTCCTACAATGAGCAGTTCTTC
once | TRBJ2-7 | NA | TRBV25-1 | CASSEGLYEQYF | TGTGCCAGCAGTGAAGGTCTCTACGAGCAGTACTTC
NA | TRBJ1-2 | NA | TRBV29-1 | CSVTVYGEDGYTF | TGCAGCGTTACGGTTTACGGTGAAGATGGCTACACCTTC
NA | TRBJ2-7 | NA | TRBV5-4 | CASSLGSIGSAQRYEQYF | TGTGCCAGCAGCTTAGGTTCGATAGGTTCAGCCCAACGCTACGAGCAGTACTTC
NA | TRBJ1-1 | NA | TRBV29-1 | CSVEPARGGTEAFF | TGCAGCGTTGAGCCAGCCCGCGGGGGCACTGAAGCTTTCTTT
NA | TRBJ2-2 | NA | TRBV5-8 | CASSLAGTGELFF | TGTGCCAGCAGCTTGGCAGGGACCGGGGAGCTGTTTTTT
NA | TRBJ2-3 | NA | TRBV14 | CASSLTGTPSTDTQYF | TGTGCCAGCAGCCTTACAGGGACACCTAGCACAGATACGCAGTATTTT
NA | TRBJ2-7 | NA | TRBV27 | CASSLHWGYEQYF | TGTGCCAGCAGTTTGCATTGGGGCTACGAGCAGTACTTC
NA | TRBJ2-7 | TRBD2 | TRBV5-4 | CASSPLAGLAGNYYEQYF | TGTGCCAGCAGCCCTCTGGCGGGGCTAGCGGGAAACTATTACGAGCAGTACTTC